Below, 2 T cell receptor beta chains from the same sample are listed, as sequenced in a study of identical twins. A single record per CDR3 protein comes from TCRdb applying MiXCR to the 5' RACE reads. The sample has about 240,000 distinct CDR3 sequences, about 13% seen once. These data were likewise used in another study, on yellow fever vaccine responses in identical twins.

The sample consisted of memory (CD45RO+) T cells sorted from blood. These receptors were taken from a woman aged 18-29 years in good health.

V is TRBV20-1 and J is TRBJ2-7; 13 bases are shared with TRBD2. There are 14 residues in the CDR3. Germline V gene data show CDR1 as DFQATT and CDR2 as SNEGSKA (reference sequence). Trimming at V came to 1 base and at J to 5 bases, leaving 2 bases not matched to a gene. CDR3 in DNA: TGCAGTGCTAGAGGTGGACTAGCGGGAGACGAGCAGTACTTC. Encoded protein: CSARGGLAGDEQYF.

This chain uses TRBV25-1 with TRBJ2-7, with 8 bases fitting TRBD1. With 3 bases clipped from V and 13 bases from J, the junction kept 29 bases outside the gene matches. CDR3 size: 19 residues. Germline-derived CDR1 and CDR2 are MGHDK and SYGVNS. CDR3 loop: CASSDLPGTGDVPLRADYF. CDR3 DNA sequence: TGTGCCAGCAGTGACCTACCCGGGACAGGCGACGTCCCCCTACGAGCAGATTACTTC.